The text below deals with one TCR beta chain. This entry comes from a study of cytomegalovirus exposure and HLA in healthy donors. This CDR3 has 13 amino acids. CDR1 is MNHEY, CDR2 SVGAGI, per germline. Trimming removed 7 bases from V and 5 bases from J, with 12 bases in between. PCR amplification relied on 60 Vbeta primers (plus 13 Jbeta primers). Profiled with immunoSEQ multiplex PCR; TCRdb holds only in-frame clones, not every one. The sample yields tens of thousands of clones, over 60% seen once. Each donor's status was that of a healthy bone marrow donor. The chain has TRBV6-5 and TRBJ2-1; D is uncertain. This clonotype was sampled from a boy younger than 18 in good health and CMV-seropositive. Sequencing input: PBMCs. Written as DNA, the CDR3 is TGTGCCAGCACCCCCGGGTTCCACAATGAGCAGTTCTTC. It translates to CASTPGFHNEQFF.